This TCR beta chain stems from a study of Ad26.COV2.S vaccination and SARS-CoV-2 variants. This clone was seen repeatedly, ten times or more. Data came from immunoSEQ multiplex PCR; TCRdb stores just in-frame clones and leaves some out. The sample comprises about 420,000 clones, 85% to 90% of which are singletons, and approximately 4% rests with the top ten. The treatment: around 19 received Ad26.COV2.S at low or high dose, single or two shots; 5 received placebo; per-sample allocation not given. Collection of the samples took place on day 63 after the first injection of vaccine or placebo. V was shortened by 4 bases and J by 0 bases, with 9 bases between the two germline ends. The germline CDR1 and CDR2 sequences are MGHDK and SYGVNS. The CDR3 extends over 15 amino acids.

The sample in question was peripheral blood, obtained in a trial of Ad26.COV2.S vaccine versus placebo. This TCR came from a person aged 18 to 65 who received the Ad26.COV2.S COVID-19 vaccine or a placebo. The rearrangement joins TRBV25-1 to TRBJ2-2; D may be TRBD2 (6 bases). This CDR3 is CASSVGGANTGELFF. CDR3 nucleotides: TGTGCCAGCAGTGTGGGGGGAGCGAACACCGGGGAGCTGTTTTTT.